This T cell receptor (beta chain) was sequenced for a study of shared clonotypes between healthy human individuals. Replicate PCRs were loaded with approximately 310 ng DNA from unsorted PBMC, around 30,000 T cell genomes. The sequenced material, unsorted PBMC DNA, was run on ten immunoSEQ deep assay plates. Per the original data handling: Filtering differed for immunoSEQ, which gave only junction sequences without quality scores. Some clones are missing from TCRdb's copy, which holds only in-frame ones; the method was immunoSEQ multiplex PCR. That table furnishes V, J and clone size, whereas the DNA furnished D and trimming. The table lists about 560,000 clones, around 80% of them singletons. About this clone: Its antigen is unknown.

CDR3 length equals 14 residues. Germline assignment: CDR1 MNHNY and CDR2 SVGAGI (reference sequence). The trim removed 7 bases at V and 7 bases at J, leaving 7 bases unmatched. Study findings and constraints: Deeper or shallower sequencing was expected to change how clonotypes are shared among donors.

Material for sequencing was PBMCs. The TCR was taken from a woman aged 35 to 49 in good health. Some clones in this sample may be carry-over from other donors' samples. The chain uses TRBV6-6 and TRBJ1-4, with 9 bases lining up with TRBD1. CDR3 protein: CASKWTGVFEKLFF. DNA for the CDR3: TGTGCCAGCAAATGGACAGGGGTGTTTGAAAAACTGTTTTTT.